The 21 T cell receptor beta chains below come from one sample, sequenced in a study of blood T cell repertoires in COVID-19 (TCRdb year 2020). The library relied on the immunoSEQ multiplex PCR assay. TCRdb holds this immuneACCESS table with in-frame rearrangements only. Some clones are missing; in checked studies, unresolved V genes explain under half, and the rest has no known cause. Recorded for this sample are 250,000 to 350,000 clones; about nine tenths of them occurred a single time. 2.9% of the sample is taken by the ten largest. Sequenced input: peripheral blood. The receptors were gathered from a woman in her thirties with COVID-19, enrolled during active disease.

This chain links TRBV18 with TRBJ1-6; no clear D gene. The CDR3 sequence is 14 residues long. The germline V gene has CDR1 KGHSH and CDR2 LQKENI. V was shortened by 4 bases and J by 8 bases, with 12 bases between the two germline ends. CDR3 region: CASSRGDPDSPLHF. For the CDR3, the DNA is TGTGCCAGCTCACGGGGAGATCCGGATTCACCCCTCCACTTT.

The J gene is TRBJ2-3, the V gene TRBV19; D gene unclear. Trimming stripped 3 bases from V and 2 bases from J, with 15 bases between. CDR3 length: 16 residues. Germline CDR1 LNHDA, CDR2 SQIVND (reference sequence). CDR3 in amino acids: CASSIPGGPTTDTQYF. The CDR3 coding sequence is TGTGCCAGTAGTATCCCAGGTGGCCCCACCACAGATACGCAGTATTTT.

The chain couples TRBV5-1 to TRBJ1-1; 7 bases are shared with TRBD1. The CDR3 extends over 20 amino acids. In germline, CDR1 is SGHRS, CDR2 YFSETQ. Germline trimming cut 4 bases from V and 1 base from J; bases unmatched to any gene: 22. The chain's CDR3 is CASSRARGRGYTEGNTEAFF. In DNA, the CDR3 is TGCGCCAGCAGCCGGGCCCGGGGCAGGGGGTACACCGAGGGGAACACTGAAGCTTTCTTT.

The CDR3 region is CASSTGLRDGYTF. The CDR3 bases are TGTGCCAGCAGTACAGGGTTACGGGATGGCTACACCTTC. The chain links TRBV28 to TRBJ1-2, with D possibly being TRBD1 (6 bases). V was clipped by 5 bases and J by 6 bases, with 13 bases between them. Germline assignment: CDR1 MDHEN and CDR2 SYDVKM. The CDR3 contains 13 residues.

This clone appeared a single time. CDR3 sequence reads: CASSFLRGTEAFF. DNA for the CDR3: TGTGCCAGCAGCTTTTTGAGAGGTACTGAAGCTTTCTTT. The J gene is TRBJ1-1, the V gene TRBV7-9; no definite D call. CDR1 SEHNR and CDR2 FQNEAQ come from the germline V gene (reference sequence). The CDR3 consists of 13 residues. Trimming pared 3 bases from V and 5 bases from J, leaving 10 bases between.

The chain links TRBV30 to TRBJ1-1, with no clear D. The CDR3 totals 11 residues. V was trimmed by 0 bases and J by 4 bases, leaving 3 bases between them. CDR1 and CDR2 (germline): GTSNPN, SVGIG (reference sequence). The CDR3 nucleotides are TGTGCCTGGAGTGTCGGCACTGAAGCTTTCTTT. Protein: CAWSVGTEAFF.

The chain uses TRBV27 and TRBJ1-5; TRBD1 matches 9 bases. The germline gives CDR1 MNHEY, CDR2 SMNVEV (reference sequence). The CDR3 spans 14 residues. V was clipped by 3 bases and J by 6 bases; unmatched bases: 3. The CDR3 DNA follows: TGTGCCAGCAGTTTCCGGGACAGGGCTCAGCCCCAGCATTTT. Amino acid sequence: CASSFRDRAQPQHF.

The rearrangement uses TRBV15 and TRBJ1-5; 8 nucleotides line up with TRBD1. V was pared by 2 bases and J by 5 bases, with 11 bases of the junction left unmatched. CDR3 length: 17 amino acids. Germline V gene data show CDR1 as LNHNV and CDR2 as YYDKDF (reference sequence). This CDR3 reads CATSRTQQTGGDQPQHF. The CDR3, as DNA: TGTGCCACCAGCAGAACCCAGCAAACAGGGGGAGATCAGCCCCAGCATTTT.

J is TRBJ1-1 and V is TRBV6-1; D possibly corresponds to TRBD1 (5 bases). Trimming took 2 bases from V and 1 from J, leaving 8 bases between them. CDR3 size: 14 residues. CDR1 is MNHNS and CDR2 is SASEGT in the germline V gene. CDR3 region: CASSEQQENTEAFF. The CDR3 DNA reads as TGTGCCAGCAGTGAACAACAGGAGAACACTGAAGCTTTCTTT.

The chain has TRBV19 and TRBJ2-1, with 9 bases that match TRBD1. The CDR3 sequence is 16 residues long. Trimming took 0 bases from V and 3 from J; bases not matched to a gene: 3. Looked up from germline, CDR1 is LNHDA and CDR2 is SQIVND (reference sequence). The CDR3 reads CASSIDGTGSYNEQFF. The CDR3 nucleotides are TGTGCCAGTAGTATAGACGGGACAGGGAGCTACAATGAGCAGTTCTTC.

The count of this clone is one. The V and J genes are TRBV19 and TRBJ1-5; TRBD1 matches at 7 bases. In germline, CDR1 is LNHDA, CDR2 SQIVND (reference sequence). The CDR3 has 16 amino acids. V gave up 4 bases and J gave up 0 bases; unmatched junction bases: 6. CDR3 nucleotides: TGTGCCAGTAGTACCGAGACAGGGATTAGCAATCAGCCCCAGCATTTT. Protein product: CASSTETGISNQPQHF.

The chain employs TRBV5-1 and TRBJ2-1, with 9 bases fitting TRBD2. CDR1 and CDR2 (germline): SGHRS, YFSETQ. The V and J ends lost 0 bases and 0 bases, in that order; junction bases with no gene match: 4. The CDR3 has 17 residues. CDR3 DNA: TGCGCCAGCAGCTTGGATCTGACTAGCGGCTCCTACAATGAGCAGTTCTTC. This codes for CASSLDLTSGSYNEQFF.

The chain couples TRBV4-1 to TRBJ2-2; 11 bases are a match to TRBD1. V trimming: 1 base; J trimming: 1 base; junction bases outside the gene matches: 5. This CDR3 is built from 18 residues. Germline loops: CDR1 MGHRA, CDR2 YSYEKL. Here the CDR3 DNA reads TGCGCCAGCAGCCAAGGGGGACAGGGGGGATGGAACACCGGGGAGCTGTTTTTT. It yields the protein CASSQGGQGGWNTGELFF.

This chain links TRBV30 with TRBJ2-2; D is unresolved. Germline values: CDR1 GTSNPN, CDR2 SVGIG (reference sequence). The CDR3 totals 14 residues. Trimming removed 2 bases from V and 4 bases from J, with 11 bases in between. The CDR3 reads CAWSNSVSTGELFF. The CDR3 DNA sequence: TGTGCCTGGAGTAATTCGGTCTCCACCGGGGAGCTGTTTTTT.

The chain recombines TRBV10-1 with TRBJ1-5, with 7 nucleotides matching TRBD1. Germline-derived CDR1 and CDR2 are WNHNN and SYGVQD (reference sequence). Germline trimming cut 5 bases from V and 2 bases from J; bases unmatched to any gene: 21. The CDR3 loop spans 20 amino acids. CDR3 in DNA: TGCGCCAGCAGTCAACCTCGCGCGACAGGGCCTGTTAGGGGCAATCAGCCCCAGCATTTT. Translated, it gives CASSQPRATGPVRGNQPQHF.

The chain employs TRBV7-3 and TRBJ2-7, with TRBD1 matching 9 bases. Germline V gene lookup returns CDR1 SGHTA and CDR2 FQGTGA. V lost 5 bases and J lost 6; bases outside the gene matches: 5. The CDR3 runs 13 residues. CDR3 sequence reads: CASSPGQGGEQYF. CDR3 nucleotides: TGTGCCAGCAGCCCGGGACAGGGAGGCGAGCAGTACTTC. Complete variable domain (other parts from reference TRBV7-3 and TRBJ2-7): GAGVSQTPSNKVTEKGKYVELRCDPISGHTALYWYRQSLGQGPEFLIYFQGTGAADDSGLPNDRFFAVRPEGSVSTLKIQRTERGDSAVYLCASSPGQGGEQYFGPGTRLTVT.

This clone was seen a handful of times. The chain carries TRBV7-3 and TRBJ2-1; D is unclear. Trimming removed 1 base from V and 6 bases from J, with 10 bases in between. The CDR3 consists of 14 residues. Germline CDR1 is SGHTA and CDR2 is FQGTGA. CDR3 residues: CASSLIFSSNEQFF. In DNA, the CDR3 is TGTGCCAGCAGCTTAATCTTTAGCTCCAATGAGCAGTTCTTC.

The chain employs TRBV25-1 and TRBJ1-6; D is ambiguous. CDR1 and CDR2 from the germline V gene are MGHDK and SYGVNS. Trimming stripped 2 bases from V and 6 bases from J, with 8 bases between. The CDR3 has 14 residues. The CDR3 coding sequence is TGTGCCAGCAGTGAAAGGGAGGGTAATTCACCCCTCCACTTT. This gives the protein CASSEREGNSPLHF.

A few counts support this clone. The CDR3 DNA is TGCGCCAGCAGCTTGGCCCAGGGGTTAGGGGGCACAGATACGCAGTATTTT. Translation: CASSLAQGLGGTDTQYF. The rearrangement links TRBV5-1 to TRBJ2-3; D might be TRBD1 (6 bases). CDR3 size: 17 residues. V lost 0 bases to trimming and J lost 1 base, with 15 bases between them. CDR1 and CDR2 from the germline V gene are SGHRS and YFSETQ.

The V and J genes are TRBV2 and TRBJ1-6; D is ambiguous. The germline CDR1 and CDR2 sequences are SNHLY and FYNNEI. V shed 6 bases and J shed 0 bases, with 6 bases lying between them. The CDR3 loop spans 14 amino acids. In DNA, the CDR3 is TGTGCCAGCAGCTTGAGCTCCTATAATTCACCCCTCCACTTT. As protein: CASSLSSYNSPLHF.

The chain uses TRBV6-1 and TRBJ2-3, with 12 bases lining up with TRBD2. The CDR3 loop spans 17 amino acids. From germline, CDR1 is MNHNS and CDR2 SASEGT. V lost 2 bases and J lost 4; bases outside the gene matches: 7. The CDR3 nucleotides read TGTGCCAGCAGTGAATCCCGACTAGCGGGAGCCCCAGATACGCAGTATTTT. This codes for CASSESRLAGAPDTQYF.